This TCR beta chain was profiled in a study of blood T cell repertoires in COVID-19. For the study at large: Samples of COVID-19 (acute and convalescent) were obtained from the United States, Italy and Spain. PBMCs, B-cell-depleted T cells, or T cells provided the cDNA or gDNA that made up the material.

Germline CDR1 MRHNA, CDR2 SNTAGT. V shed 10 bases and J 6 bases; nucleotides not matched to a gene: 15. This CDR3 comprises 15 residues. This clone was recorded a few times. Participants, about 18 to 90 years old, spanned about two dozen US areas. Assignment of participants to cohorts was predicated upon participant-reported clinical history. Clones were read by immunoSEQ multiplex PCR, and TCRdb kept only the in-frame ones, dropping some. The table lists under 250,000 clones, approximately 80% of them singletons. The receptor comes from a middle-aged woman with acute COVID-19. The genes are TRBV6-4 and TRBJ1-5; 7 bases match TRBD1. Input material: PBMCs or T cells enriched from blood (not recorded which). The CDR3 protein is CAILTGVCFGQPQHF. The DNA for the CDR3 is TGTGCCATACTAACAGGGGTTTGCTTCGGTCAGCCCCAGCATTTT.